The 32 T cell receptor beta chains below all came from one sample that was sequenced in a study of shared clonotypes between healthy human individuals. TCRdb keeps only in-frame clones here, not all; method: immunoSEQ multiplex PCR. The top ten hold 34% of the sample, which has 550,000 to 800,000 clones, 90% seen once. The sequenced sample was memory CD8+ T cells from PBMCs. Documented subset: CD45RO+ cells pooled with CCR7-negative TemRA cells. The origin of the receptors is a man younger than 35 in good health. Some clones in this sample may be carry-over from other donors' samples.

The chain links TRBV5-3 to TRBJ2-7; D gene ambiguous. TRBV5-3 is an ORF, with its function uncertain. This CDR3 has 13 residues. V was trimmed by 5 bases and J by 3 bases, leaving 12 bases between them. In DNA, the CDR3 is TGTGCCAGAAGGTGGGCCAGGAGCTACGAGCAGTACTTC. Amino acids: CARRWARSYEQYF.

There are a few counts of this clone. The rearrangement joins TRBV4-1 to TRBJ1-1, with a weak D call TRBD1 (6 bases). In germline, CDR1 is MGHRA, CDR2 YSYEKL. This CDR3 has 15 residues. V lost 3 bases and J lost 2, with 13 bases in between. DNA of the CDR3: TGCGCCAGCAGCCACTACGGACAGATAAACACTGAAGCTTTCTTT. It specifies CASSHYGQINTEAFF.

This clone was seen only once. This chain uses TRBV4-1 with TRBJ2-5, with D possibly matching TRBD2 (5 bases). This CDR3 comprises 14 residues. Trimming cost V 4 bases and J 5 bases, with 14 bases left between them. In germline, CDR1 is MGHRA, CDR2 YSYEKL. The CDR3 DNA sequence: TGCGCCAGCAGCCCCCGACTACTCAGGGAGACCCAGTACTTC. This codes for CASSPRLLRETQYF.

For the CDR3, the DNA is TGTGCCAGCAGCCCGCGCCCGGGGCACCCCGCAGGCGAGCAGTACTTC. It encodes CASSPRPGHPAGEQYF. V gene TRBV9 combines with J gene TRBJ2-7; D might be TRBD1 or TRBD2, each matching 5 bases. Per the germline V gene, CDR1 is SGDLS and CDR2 is YYNGEE. This CDR3 comprises 16 residues. V lost 4 bases and J 6 bases, leaving 23 bases between the germline ends.

The chain joins TRBV30 to TRBJ1-3, with D uncertain. Trimming took 4 bases from V and 0 from J, leaving 7 bases between them. CDR1 is GTSNPN, CDR2 SVGIG, per germline (reference sequence). The CDR3 extends over 13 amino acids. CDR3 bases: TGTGCCTGGACCTTCTCCTCTGGAAACACCATATATTTT. Translated, it gives CAWTFSSGNTIYF.

Turning to this clone: In the same sample, other DNA sequences code for this CDR3. The chain links TRBV27 to TRBJ2-7; D remains unclear. From germline, CDR1 is MNHEY and CDR2 SMNVEV (reference sequence). Trimming removed 2 bases at V and 2 bases at J, with 7 bases between. CDR3 length equals 13 residues. CDR3: CASSLGRTYEQYF. CDR3 DNA sequence: TGTGCCAGCAGTTTAGGACGGACCTACGAGCAGTACTTC.

As for this clone: The identical CDR3 is also encoded by other nucleotide sequences in the sample. The CDR3 coding sequence is TGTGCCAGCAGTTTAGGTAGCTACGAGCAGTACTTC. It is translated as CASSLGSYEQYF. The chain joins TRBV28 to TRBJ2-7; D is unclear. The CDR3 contains 12 residues. CDR1 is MDHEN, CDR2 SYDVKM, per germline. The V end was cut by 2 bases, the J end by 3 bases, with 5 bases between.

The chain is built from TRBV15 and TRBJ1-2, with D hard to call. The CDR3 is made up of 15 amino acids. The V end was cut by 3 bases, the J end by 5 bases, with 16 bases between. CDR1 is LNHNV, CDR2 YYDKDF, per germline (reference sequence). In nucleotides, the CDR3 is TGTGCCACCAGCAGCGAGACGGGAAGGGTATATGGCTACACCTTC. Its protein product is CATSSETGRVYGYTF.

J is TRBJ2-2 and V is TRBV4-1; 8 bases are shared with TRBD2. CDR1 MGHRA and CDR2 YSYEKL come from the germline V gene. The length of the CDR3 is 18 residues. The trim removed 4 bases at V and 4 bases at J, leaving 14 bases unmatched. The CDR3 reads CASSPRSSGLDITGELFF. The CDR3 DNA follows: TGCGCCAGCAGCCCCAGATCATCGGGACTAGATATCACCGGGGAGCTGTTTTTT.

The rearrangement links TRBV6-6 to TRBJ1-1; D not resolved. CDR3 length: 11 amino acids. Trimming took off 5 bases at V and 8 bases at J, with 9 bases between the two ends. The germline V gene has CDR1 MNHNY and CDR2 SVGAGI (reference sequence). The CDR3 protein is CASSTVREAFF. In DNA form, the CDR3 reads TGTGCCAGCAGTACGGTTCGGGAAGCTTTCTTT.

The rearrangement joins TRBV4-2 to TRBJ2-7; 9 nucleotides align to TRBD2. Germline V gene sequence: CDR1 LGHNA, CDR2 YNFKEQ. The length of the CDR3 is 15 residues. V lost 1 base to trimming and J lost 5 bases; unmatched junction nucleotides: 6. CDR3 sequence: CASSQVPGTSNEQYF. The CDR3 bases are TGTGCCAGCAGCCAAGTCCCCGGGACTAGCAACGAGCAGTACTTC.

The chain is built from TRBV28 and TRBJ2-7; D call uncertain. V was clipped by 6 bases and J by 0 bases, with 9 bases between them. Per germline, CDR1 MDHEN and CDR2 SYDVKM. The CDR3 consists of 13 residues. The CDR3 spells CASRDRSSYEQYF. The CDR3 nucleotides read TGTGCCAGCAGGGACCGAAGCTCCTACGAGCAGTACTTC.

CDR3 loop: CASSLSSDGSYEQYF. DNA for the CDR3: TGTGCCAGCAGCTTGTCTAGCGACGGCTCCTACGAGCAGTACTTC. The chain couples TRBV5-6 to TRBJ2-7, with D maybe TRBD2 (6 bases). Germline V gene lookup returns CDR1 SGHDT and CDR2 YYEEEE. The CDR3 has 15 residues. The V and J ends lost 1 base and 0 bases respectively, with 11 bases between them.

The rearrangement links TRBV7-3 to TRBJ2-1, with D unresolved. Germline V gives CDR1 SGHTA, CDR2 FQGTGA. This CDR3 has 11 residues. V shed 8 bases and J shed 9 bases, with 11 bases lying between them. The CDR3 loop reads CASGMGGEQFF. In nucleotides, the CDR3 is TGTGCCAGCGGAATGGGTGGTGAGCAGTTCTTC.

This chain links TRBV28 with TRBJ2-7; D might be TRBD1 (6 bases). Trimming pared 5 bases from V and 6 bases from J, leaving 14 bases between. The CDR3 contains 13 residues. Per germline, CDR1 MDHEN and CDR2 SYDVKM. The CDR3 sequence: CASSRTEFIEQYF. In DNA form, the CDR3 reads TGTGCCAGCAGTCGGACAGAATTTATCGAGCAGTACTTC. The full variable domain, its missing parts supplied by reference TRBV28 and TRBJ2-7, is DVKVTQSSRYLVKRTGEKVFLECVQDMDHENMFWYRQDPGLGLRLIYFSYDVKMKEKGDIPEGYSVSREKKERFSLILESASTNQTSMYLCASSRTEFIEQYFGPGTRLTVT.

This rearrangement joins TRBV4-1 to TRBJ1-4; 10 bases are shared with TRBD1. This CDR3 has 17 amino acids. Unmatched junction bases numbered 5, after V lost 4 bases and J lost 0 bases. The V gene's germline CDR1 is MGHRA and CDR2 YSYEKL. CDR3 amino acids: CASSPGQGTPTNEKLFF. The CDR3 DNA follows: TGCGCCAGCAGCCCGGGACAGGGGACTCCAACTAATGAAAAACTGTTTTTT.

This chain uses TRBV5-1 with TRBJ2-2; 7 nucleotides line up with TRBD1. Unmatched junction bases numbered 10, after V lost 2 bases and J lost 3 bases. Germline CDR1 is SGHRS and CDR2 is YFSETQ. CDR3 size: 17 residues. The DNA of the CDR3 is TGCGCCAGCAGCTTTCCTTGGGGACAGCCGGACACCGGGGAGCTGTTTTTT. This sequence encodes CASSFPWGQPDTGELFF.

This clone occurred once. The chain recombines TRBV27 with TRBJ2-3; D perhaps matches TRBD1 (6 bases). Trimming removed 6 bases at V and 6 bases at J, with 19 bases between. The germline V gene encodes CDR1 MNHEY and CDR2 SMNVEV (reference sequence). This CDR3 comprises 15 residues. CDR3 sequence: CASSPRQGKGDTQYF. CDR3 DNA: TGTGCCAGCAGCCCGCGGCAGGGGAAGGGCGATACGCAGTATTTT.

The V gene is TRBV9, the J gene TRBJ1-4, with TRBD1 matching 10 bases. Germline V gene data show CDR1 as SGDLS and CDR2 as YYNGEE. V shed 3 bases, J shed 1 base, and the junction held 3 bases outside the gene matches. This CDR3 contains 16 residues. The CDR3 region has the DNA TGTGCCAGCAGCGGAGACAGGGGGCTAACTAATGAAAAACTGTTTTTT. Its protein is CASSGDRGLTNEKLFF.

The rearrangement uses TRBV7-9 and TRBJ1-3; D gene ambiguous. This CDR3 is 17 amino acids long. The V end lost 0 bases, the J end lost 0 bases, and 12 bases lay between the germline ends. Germline CDR1 and CDR2: SEHNR and FQNEAQ (reference sequence). The CDR3 DNA follows: TGTGCCAGCAGCTTAGCGGCAGCTTACTACTCTGGAAACACCATATATTTT. Protein product: CASSLAAAYYSGNTIYF.

The chain combines TRBV11-2 with TRBJ2-7; D call uncertain. CDR3 length equals 13 residues. Trimming stripped 0 bases from V and 5 bases from J, with 8 bases between. Germline V gene data show CDR1 as SGHAT and CDR2 as FQNNGV. In DNA form, the CDR3 reads TGTGCCAGCAGCTTAGAGGCACTTAACGAGCAGTACTTC. Protein sequence: CASSLEALNEQYF.

CDR3 amino acids: CASSEGLTYEQYF. The DNA of the CDR3 is TGTGCCAGCAGTGAAGGGCTGACCTACGAGCAGTACTTC. The gene calls are TRBV2 and TRBJ2-7; D ambiguous. Deletions cut 1 base from V and 2 bases from J, with 6 bases between. In germline, CDR1 is SNHLY, CDR2 FYNNEI. This CDR3 contains 13 residues.

The J gene is TRBJ2-1, the V gene TRBV28; tentatively, D is TRBD1 (6 bases). This CDR3 has 16 residues. The germline V and J ends were trimmed by 4 bases and 2 bases, with 15 bases remaining between them. Germline lookup yields CDR1 MDHEN and CDR2 SYDVKM. CDR3 in DNA: TGTGCCAGCAGTTCACAAACAGGGTACCCCTACAATGAGCAGTTCTTC. It encodes CASSSQTGYPYNEQFF.

This chain links TRBV6-1 with TRBJ2-3; the D gene is possibly TRBD2 (6 bases). V was shortened by 1 base and J by 3 bases, with 11 bases between the two germline ends. CDR3 length equals 15 residues. Per the germline V gene, CDR1 is MNHNS and CDR2 is SASEGT. Written as DNA, the CDR3 is TGTGCCAGCAGTGAAGGTCGGGAGATGACAGATACGCAGTATTTT. Its translation is CASSEGREMTDTQYF.

The chain carries TRBV16 and TRBJ1-5; 9 bases align to TRBD1. Germline values: CDR1 KGHSY, CDR2 FQNENV. The CDR3 is made up of 15 amino acids. J lost 5 bases, V lost 4 bases, and 6 bases had no gene match. The CDR3 bases are TGTGCCAGCAGCCGACAGGGGGGCTCAGATCAGCCCCAGCATTTT. Protein product: CASSRQGGSDQPQHF.

V and J are TRBV28 and TRBJ2-2; D possibly corresponds to TRBD1 (6 bases). Germline V gene data show CDR1 as MDHEN and CDR2 as SYDVKM. The CDR3 is 19 residues long. Trimming cost V 4 bases and J 0 bases, with 21 bases left between them. The CDR3 coding sequence is TGTGCCAGCAGTTCCCCGACCCGGACAGTGGCGACGAACACCGGGGAGCTGTTTTTT. Residues: CASSSPTRTVATNTGELFF.

This chain connects TRBV4-1 to TRBJ1-3; 8 bases fit TRBD1. Germline V lookup: CDR1 MGHRA, CDR2 YSYEKL. CDR3 length equals 19 residues. Losses at the gene ends were 4 bases for V and 1 base for J; bases not matched to a gene: 15. This CDR3 reads CASSRPYRGTGDSGNTIYF. CDR3 sequence (DNA): TGCGCCAGCAGCCGCCCCTATCGCGGGACAGGTGATTCTGGAAACACCATATATTTT.

The V call is TRBV7-2, the J call TRBJ1-3; no clear D gene. The V end lost 1 base, the J end lost 0 bases, and 10 bases lay between the germline ends. Per the germline V gene, CDR1 is SGHTA and CDR2 is FQGNSA. There are 16 residues in the CDR3. Here the CDR3 reads CASSLVGGYSGNTIYF. The CDR3 bases are TGTGCCAGCAGCTTAGTGGGCGGTTACTCTGGAAACACCATATATTTT.

The V call is TRBV29-1, the J call TRBJ2-7; no firm D call. The length of the CDR3 is 12 residues. Looked up from germline, CDR1 is SQVTM and CDR2 is ANQGSEA. V lost 8 bases and J lost 4, with 15 bases in between. CDR3 coding DNA: TGCAGCATTGCTCGGTGGGATTACGAGCAGTACTTC. It translates to CSIARWDYEQYF.

This chain uses TRBV10-3 with TRBJ1-2; D gene uncertain. Trimming removed 0 bases from V and 5 bases from J, with 7 bases in between. CDR1 and CDR2 from the germline V gene are ENHRY and SYGVKD. This CDR3 region has 13 residues. The CDR3 sequence is CAISESAVYGYTF. The CDR3 DNA is TGTGCCATCAGTGAGTCCGCTGTATATGGCTACACCTTC.

V gene TRBV9 combines with J gene TRBJ2-1, with TRBD2 matching over 9 bases. This CDR3 comprises 17 residues. V was pared by 3 bases and J by 6 bases, with 13 bases of the junction left unmatched. Germline values: CDR1 SGDLS, CDR2 YYNGEE. CDR3 sequence: CASSAPPLAREGNEQFF. The CDR3 DNA reads TGTGCCAGCAGCGCCCCACCACTAGCGCGGGAGGGCAATGAGCAGTTCTTC.

The chain carries TRBV27 and TRBJ2-7; possible D gene TRBD1, 7 bases. Germline CDR1 reads MNHEY; CDR2 reads SMNVEV (reference sequence). The CDR3 contains 16 residues. The V and J ends lost 6 bases and 2 bases respectively, with 20 bases between them. The CDR3 nucleotides are TGTGCCAGCAGCCCCTCAGGGGGGACACTCACCTACGAGCAGTACTTC. Its protein product is CASSPSGGTLTYEQYF.